This T cell receptor beta chain was sequenced during a study of T cells after yellow fever vaccination. The CDR3 totals 13 residues. Germline values: CDR1 MNHEY, CDR2 SVGEGT. Trimming removed 7 bases from V and 7 bases from J; junction bases left unmatched: 6. The sample holds a few counts of this clonotype. TCRdb re-called the 5' RACE reads with MiXCR, one entry per CDR3 protein. This table has some 550,000 distinct CDR3 sequences, under 25% appearing once. This receptor was obtained from a man aged 30 to 45 who received the YFV17D yellow fever vaccine. The source material was PBMCs, sampled 15 days after the yellow fever booster vaccination. The genes are TRBV6-2 or TRBV6-3 and TRBJ1-5; 8 nucleotides match TRBD1. CDR3 protein: CASNDRGGQPQHF. The CDR3 nucleotides read TGTGCCAGCAATGACAGGGGAGGACAGCCCCAGCATTTT.